The clone carrying this TCR beta chain was recorded many times. Antigen specificity is unknown. These data come from a study of read filtering for tumor transcriptome and immune sequencing. Study at large: Among patients, roughly 17 were male and some 15 female, aged about 45 to 85 (mean about 72). TCR-mapped reads were about 4 to 11 million with IR-seq versus about 85 to 1273 with RNA-seq.

In germline, CDR1 is MNHNY, CDR2 SVGAGI (reference sequence). J gave up 0 bases and V 0 bases, and 0 bases lay outside the gene matches. The length of the CDR3 is 16 residues. Study conclusions and caveats: Correlation between methods rose after single-read clonotypes were removed. Sorted CD138-negative bone marrow cells were not purified T cells.

Molecular barcoded adaptors covering alpha/delta and beta/gamma chains were used on roughly 370 ng RNA. TCRdb redid the calling of the reads with MiXCR, one entry per CDR3 protein. The table has about 50,000 distinct CDR3 sequences, less than 20% seen once. The TCR sequence derives from a donor aged 40 or over with multiple myeloma. The chain combines TRBV6-6 with TRBJ2-3, with TRBD2 identical over 10 bases. Sequencing input: a population of CD138-negative cells sorted from bone marrow. CDR3 protein: CASSYSTSGSTDTQYF. The CDR3, as DNA: TGTGCCAGCAGTTACTCGACTAGCGGGAGCACAGATACGCAGTATTTT.